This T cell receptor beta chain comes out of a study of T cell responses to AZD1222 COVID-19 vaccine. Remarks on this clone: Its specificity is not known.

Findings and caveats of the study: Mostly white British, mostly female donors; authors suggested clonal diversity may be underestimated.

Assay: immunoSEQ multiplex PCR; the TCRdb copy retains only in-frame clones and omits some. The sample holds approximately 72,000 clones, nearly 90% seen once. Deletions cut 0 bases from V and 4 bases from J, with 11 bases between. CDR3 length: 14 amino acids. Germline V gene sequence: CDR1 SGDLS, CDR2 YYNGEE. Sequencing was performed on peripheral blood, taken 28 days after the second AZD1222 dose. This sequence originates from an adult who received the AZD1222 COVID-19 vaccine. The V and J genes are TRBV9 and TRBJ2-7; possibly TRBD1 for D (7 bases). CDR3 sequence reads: CASSVAPGGYEQYF. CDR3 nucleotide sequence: TGTGCCAGCAGCGTAGCTCCAGGGGGGTACGAGCAGTACTTC.